These 18 T cell receptor beta chains were all obtained from the same sample, sequenced in a study of blood T cells in healthy people across ages. A J-beta primer mix and a sample-barcoded 5' primer were used in a second PCR of roughly 7 to 12 cycles. TCRdb re-called the 5' RACE reads through MiXCR, storing one row per CDR3 protein. The sample contains 700,000 or so distinct CDR3 sequences, 22% of which appear only once. The specimen sequenced was blood. Receptor source: a man aged 65 to 85 in good health.

This clonotype appeared a few times. The chain has TRBV14 and TRBJ2-2; 10 bases map to TRBD2. This CDR3 is built from 18 residues. V shed 1 base and J 5 bases; nucleotides not matched to a gene: 10. Germline-derived CDR1 and CDR2 are SGHDN and FVKESK. The CDR3 DNA sequence: TGTGCCAGCAGCCAAGTCCCTCGCCTAGCGGGAGTTACCGGGGAGCTGTTTTTT. Its translation is CASSQVPRLAGVTGELFF.

Regarding this clonotype: Germline is not matched at one junction end, which may reflect a read error. For the CDR3, the DNA is TGCGCCAGCAGCTTGGTGGGGGCTAGCACAGCTACGCAGTATTTT. It translates to CASSLVGASTATQYF. This chain joins TRBV5-1 and TRBJ2-3; maybe TRBD1 (6 bases). The CDR3 runs to 15 residues. From germline, CDR1 is SGHRS and CDR2 YFSETQ.

This clonotype has a handful of counts. This chain connects TRBV28 to TRBJ2-5, with D uncertain. The length of the CDR3 is 12 residues. The germline V gene encodes CDR1 MDHEN and CDR2 SYDVKM. V was pared by 4 bases and J by 5 bases, with 8 bases between. The DNA for the CDR3 is TGTGCCAGCAGTTCAGTGGTGGAGACCCAGTACTTC. Translating gives CASSSVVETQYF.

This rearrangement joins TRBV27 to TRBJ1-6, with D possibly matching TRBD1 (6 bases). The CDR3 extends over 14 amino acids. Trimming took 9 bases from V and 7 from J, leaving 16 bases between them. Per germline, CDR1 MNHEY and CDR2 SMNVEV (reference sequence). DNA of the CDR3: TGTGCCAGTAGGCACAGGGTGTTGAATTCACCCCTCCACTTT. Protein sequence: CASRHRVLNSPLHF.

The gene calls are TRBV4-1 and TRBJ2-7; D gene uncertain. The CDR3 sequence is 13 residues long. Germline CDR1 MGHRA, CDR2 YSYEKL. V was trimmed by 1 base and J by 3 bases, leaving 7 bases between them. The CDR3 here is CASSQGLNYEQYF. For the CDR3, the DNA is TGCGCCAGCAGCCAAGGATTAAACTACGAGCAGTACTTC.

The genes are TRBV12-5 and TRBJ1-2; D gene unclear. Trimming pared 4 bases from V and 4 bases from J, leaving 7 bases between. Germline V gives CDR1 LGHNT, CDR2 FRNRAP. The CDR3 length is 12 residues. CDR3 sequence reads: CASGSQTYGYTF. The CDR3 DNA reads TGTGCTAGTGGTTCGCAGACCTATGGCTACACCTTC.

The rearrangement joins TRBV7-9 to TRBJ2-2, with D unclear. The germline V gene encodes CDR1 SEHNR and CDR2 FQNEAQ (reference sequence). V shed 4 bases and J shed 7 bases, with 7 bases lying between them. The CDR3 has 12 amino acids. As DNA, the CDR3 is TGTGCCAGCAGCTCTTATTTCGGGGAGCTGTTTTTT. Translation gives CASSSYFGELFF.

In DNA form, the CDR3 reads TGTGCCGTTACCCCGTCCGGGACTAGCGGCTACAATGAGCAGTTCTTC. Residues: CAVTPSGTSGYNEQFF. The rearrangement joins TRBV24-1 to TRBJ2-1; 11 bases fit TRBD2. Germline V gives CDR1 KGHDR, CDR2 SFDVKD. Germline trimming cut 12 bases from V and 3 bases from J; bases unmatched to any gene: 12. The CDR3 loop spans 16 amino acids.

This clonotype was detected once. V usage is TRBV12-5 and J usage is TRBJ2-4; tentatively, D is TRBD1 (5 bases). V lost 3 bases, J lost 7 bases, and 19 bases lay in between. The CDR3 length is 16 residues. Germline V gene sequence: CDR1 LGHNT, CDR2 FRNRAP. CDR3 DNA: TGTGCTAGTGGTTTTAGCTTTTTAAAGGGGATGAACATTCAGTACTTC. Amino acids: CASGFSFLKGMNIQYF.

The chain is built from TRBV28 and TRBJ2-7; a weak D match, TRBD1 (6 bases). The V gene's germline CDR1 is MDHEN and CDR2 SYDVKM. V lost 3 bases and J 2 bases, leaving 14 bases between the germline ends. This CDR3 has 15 residues. The CDR3 sequence: CASSFSTGNTYEQYF. The CDR3 nucleotides read TGTGCCAGCAGTTTCTCCACAGGGAATACCTACGAGCAGTACTTC. Using reference TRBV28 and TRBJ2-7 for the parts outside the CDR3, the full variable domain is DVKVTQSSRYLVKRTGEKVFLECVQDMDHENMFWYRQDPGLGLRLIYFSYDVKMKEKGDIPEGYSVSREKKERFSLILESASTNQTSMYLCASSFSTGNTYEQYFGPGTRLTVT.

V and J are TRBV11-2 and TRBJ2-1; D uncertain. The CDR3 is made up of 13 amino acids. Trimming took off 0 bases at V and 10 bases at J, with 10 bases between the two ends. CDR1 is SGHAT, CDR2 FQNNGV, per germline. The CDR3 bases are TGTGCCAGCAGCTTAGATCGAAGCGTCGAGCAGTTCTTC. Residues: CASSLDRSVEQFF.

In its sample, this clonotype was seen many times. V and J are TRBV24-1 and TRBJ2-2; D is ambiguous. Trimming removed 5 bases from V and 5 bases from J, with 11 bases in between. The CDR3 sequence is 14 residues long. The germline gives CDR1 KGHDR, CDR2 SFDVKD. CDR3 nucleotides: TGTGCCACCAGTGCGGCAGGTGCAACCGGGGAGCTGTTTTTT. Translation: CATSAAGATGELFF.

The sample holds a few counts of this clonotype. The chain carries TRBV7-9 and TRBJ1-1, with a weak D call TRBD1 (6 bases). Germline CDR1 and CDR2: SEHNR and FQNEAQ (reference sequence). V was pared by 4 bases and J by 0 bases, with 18 bases between. The CDR3 is made up of 17 amino acids. CDR3 nucleotides: TGTGCCAGCAGCTCCCCTGGGGGGGGCGCCGTGAACACTGAAGCTTTCTTT. Encoded protein: CASSSPGGGAVNTEAFF.

This clonotype was detected only a few times. This chain connects TRBV7-2 to TRBJ2-1; no clear D gene. This CDR3 has 16 residues. Per germline, CDR1 SGHTA and CDR2 FQGNSA. The V gene lost 1 base and the J gene lost 3 bases, with 13 bases spanning the gap. CDR3 bases: TGTGCCAGCAGCTTAGTGGTAGGTTCAGGCTACAATGAGCAGTTCTTC. Translation: CASSLVVGSGYNEQFF.

V is TRBV7-9 and J is TRBJ2-1; 12 positions agree with TRBD1. The CDR3 is 15 residues long. In germline, CDR1 is SEHNR, CDR2 FQNEAQ (reference sequence). V trimming: 5 bases; J trimming: 7 bases; junction bases outside the gene matches: 6. Written as DNA, the CDR3 is TGTGCCAGCAGCATCCCGGGACAGGGGGCGAATGAGCAGTTCTTC. It codes for CASSIPGQGANEQFF.

CDR3 amino acids: CAWRGAETQYF. The CDR3 nucleotides are TGTGCCTGGAGGGGGGCAGAGACCCAGTACTTC. The rearrangement uses TRBV30 and TRBJ2-5, with D possibly matching TRBD1 (6 bases). Germline V CDR1 and CDR2: GTSNPN, SVGIG (reference sequence). The CDR3 sequence is 11 residues long. Trimming shortened V by 3 bases and J by 4 bases, and 6 bases separated the two germline ends.

This rearrangement joins TRBV4-1 to TRBJ2-6; TRBD1 is a possible D gene (6 bases). From germline, CDR1 is MGHRA and CDR2 YSYEKL. Trimming took 0 bases from V and 1 from J, leaving 16 bases between them. CDR3 length equals 19 residues. DNA of the CDR3: TGCGCCAGCAGCCAAGATTTACAGGGTCAGATATCTGGGGCCAACGTCCTGACTTTC. Translation gives CASSQDLQGQISGANVLTF.

The V gene is TRBV2, the J gene TRBJ2-2, with 7 positions matching TRBD1. This CDR3 spans 14 amino acids. The germline CDR1 and CDR2 sequences are SNHLY and FYNNEI. V shed 8 bases and J 3 bases; nucleotides not matched to a gene: 6. The CDR3 protein is CASGGQSDTGELFF. CDR3 in DNA: TGTGCCAGCGGGGGACAGTCTGACACCGGGGAGCTGTTTTTT.